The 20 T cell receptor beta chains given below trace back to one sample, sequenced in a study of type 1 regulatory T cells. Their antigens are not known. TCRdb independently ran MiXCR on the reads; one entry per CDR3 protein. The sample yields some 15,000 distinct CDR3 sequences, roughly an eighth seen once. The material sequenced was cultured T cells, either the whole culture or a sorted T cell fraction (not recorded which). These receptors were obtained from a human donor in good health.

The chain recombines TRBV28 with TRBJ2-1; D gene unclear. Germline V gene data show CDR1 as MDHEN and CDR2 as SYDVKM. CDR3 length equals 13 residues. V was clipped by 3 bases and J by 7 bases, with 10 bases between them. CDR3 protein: CASSLVGRNEQFF. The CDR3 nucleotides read TGTGCCAGCAGTTTGGTCGGTCGGAATGAGCAGTTCTTC.

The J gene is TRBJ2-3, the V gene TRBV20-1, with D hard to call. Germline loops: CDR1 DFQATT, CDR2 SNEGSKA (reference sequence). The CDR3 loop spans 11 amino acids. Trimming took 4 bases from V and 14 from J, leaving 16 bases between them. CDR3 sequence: CSAIELRPLYF. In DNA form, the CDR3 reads TGCAGTGCTATTGAACTCCGCCCTCTGTATTTT.

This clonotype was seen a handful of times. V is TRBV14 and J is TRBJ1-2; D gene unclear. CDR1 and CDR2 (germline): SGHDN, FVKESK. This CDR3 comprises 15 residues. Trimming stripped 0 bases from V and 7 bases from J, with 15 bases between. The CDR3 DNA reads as TGTGCCAGCAGCCAAGATCGGTTGGCAGGAGGTGGCTACACCTTC. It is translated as CASSQDRLAGGGYTF. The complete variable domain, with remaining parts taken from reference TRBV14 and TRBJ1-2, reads EAGVTQFPSHSVIEKGQTVTLRCDPISGHDNLYWYRRVMGKEIKFLLHFVKESKQDESGMPNNRFLAERTGGTYSTLKVQPAELEDSGVYFCASSQDRLAGGGYTFGSGTRLTVV.

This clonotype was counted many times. DNA for the CDR3: TGCAGTGCTCTCCGGACTAGCGGTGCTTACGAGCAGTACTTC. Encoded protein: CSALRTSGAYEQYF. The chain combines TRBV20-1 with TRBJ2-7; 10 nucleotides line up with TRBD2. The length of the CDR3 is 14 residues. The trim removed 5 bases at V and 4 bases at J, leaving 8 bases unmatched. The V gene's germline CDR1 is DFQATT and CDR2 SNEGSKA (reference sequence).

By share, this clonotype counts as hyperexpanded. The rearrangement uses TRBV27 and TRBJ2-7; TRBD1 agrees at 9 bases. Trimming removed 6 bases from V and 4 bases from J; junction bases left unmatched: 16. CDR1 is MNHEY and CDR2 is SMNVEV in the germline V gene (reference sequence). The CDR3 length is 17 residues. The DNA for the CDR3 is TGTGCCAGCAGGCGAACTTGGGCCGGGACAGGGTGGTACGAGCAGTACTTC. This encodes CASRRTWAGTGWYEQYF.

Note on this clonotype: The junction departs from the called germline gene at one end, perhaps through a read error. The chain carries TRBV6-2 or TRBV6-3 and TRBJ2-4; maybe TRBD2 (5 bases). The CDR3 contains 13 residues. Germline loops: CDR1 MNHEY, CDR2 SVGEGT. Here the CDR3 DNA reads TGTGTCAGCGGCCTAGACTCGGGGAACATTCAGTACTTC. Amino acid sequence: CVSGLDSGNIQYF.

CDR3 in DNA: TGCGCCAGCAGCTTGGTCTCAGCCTCCACAGATACGCAGTATTTT. Its translation: CASSLVSASTDTQYF. The chain joins TRBV5-1 to TRBJ2-3, with unresolved D. The CDR3 has 15 residues. Deletions cut 0 bases from V and 2 bases from J, with 10 bases between. The germline V gene encodes CDR1 SGHRS and CDR2 YFSETQ.

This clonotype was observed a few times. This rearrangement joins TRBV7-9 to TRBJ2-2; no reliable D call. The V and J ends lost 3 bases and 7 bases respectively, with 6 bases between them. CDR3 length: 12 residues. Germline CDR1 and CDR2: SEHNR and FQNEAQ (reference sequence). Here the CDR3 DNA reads TGTGCCAGCAGCTTTTACGGCGGGGAGCTGTTTTTT. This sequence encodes CASSFYGGELFF.

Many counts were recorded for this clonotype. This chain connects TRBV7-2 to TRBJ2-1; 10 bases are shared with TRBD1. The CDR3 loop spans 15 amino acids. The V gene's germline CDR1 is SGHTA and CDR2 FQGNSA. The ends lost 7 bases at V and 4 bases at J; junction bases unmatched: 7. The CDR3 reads CASTVGQGGYNEQFF. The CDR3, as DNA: TGTGCCAGCACCGTAGGACAGGGGGGTTACAATGAGCAGTTCTTC.

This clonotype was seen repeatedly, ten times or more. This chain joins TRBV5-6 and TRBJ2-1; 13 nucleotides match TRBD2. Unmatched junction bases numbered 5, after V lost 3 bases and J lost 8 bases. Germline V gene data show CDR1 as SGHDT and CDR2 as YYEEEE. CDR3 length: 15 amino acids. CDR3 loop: CASSWTSGRMDEQFF. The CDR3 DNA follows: TGTGCCAGCAGCTGGACTAGCGGGAGAATGGATGAGCAGTTCTTC.

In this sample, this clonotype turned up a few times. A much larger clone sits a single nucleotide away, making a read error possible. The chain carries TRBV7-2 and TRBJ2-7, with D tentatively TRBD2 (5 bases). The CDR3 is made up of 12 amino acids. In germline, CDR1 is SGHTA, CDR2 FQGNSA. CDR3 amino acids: CASGLDSAEQYF. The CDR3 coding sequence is TGTGCCAGCGGCTTAGATAGCGCCGAGCAGTACTTC.

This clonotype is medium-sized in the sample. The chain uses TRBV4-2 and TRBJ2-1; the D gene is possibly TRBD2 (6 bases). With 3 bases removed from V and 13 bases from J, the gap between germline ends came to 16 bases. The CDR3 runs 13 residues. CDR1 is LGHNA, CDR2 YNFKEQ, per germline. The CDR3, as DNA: TGTGCCAGCAGCCAGCCTCCATTAGCGGCTCAGTTCTTC. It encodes CASSQPPLAAQFF.

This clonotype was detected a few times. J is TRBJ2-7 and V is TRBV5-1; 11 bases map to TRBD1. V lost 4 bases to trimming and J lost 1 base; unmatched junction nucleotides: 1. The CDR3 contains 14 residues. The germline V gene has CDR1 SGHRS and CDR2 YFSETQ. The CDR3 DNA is TGCGCCAGCAGCGGACAGGGGGCATCCTACGAGCAGTACTTC. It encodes CASSGQGASYEQYF.

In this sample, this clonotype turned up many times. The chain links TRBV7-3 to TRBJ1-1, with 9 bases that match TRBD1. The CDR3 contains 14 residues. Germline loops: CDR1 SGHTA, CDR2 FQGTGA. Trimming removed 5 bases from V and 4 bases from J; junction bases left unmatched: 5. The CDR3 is CASSQQGASTEAFF. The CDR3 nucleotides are TGTGCCAGCAGCCAACAGGGGGCCTCCACTGAAGCTTTCTTT.

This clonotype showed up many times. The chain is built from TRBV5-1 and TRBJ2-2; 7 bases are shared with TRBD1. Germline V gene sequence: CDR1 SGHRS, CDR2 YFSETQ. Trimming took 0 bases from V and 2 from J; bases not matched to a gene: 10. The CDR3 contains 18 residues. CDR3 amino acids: CASSLVAGGYGNTGELFF. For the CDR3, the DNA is TGCGCCAGCAGCTTGGTGGCAGGGGGATACGGTAACACCGGGGAGCTGTTTTTT.

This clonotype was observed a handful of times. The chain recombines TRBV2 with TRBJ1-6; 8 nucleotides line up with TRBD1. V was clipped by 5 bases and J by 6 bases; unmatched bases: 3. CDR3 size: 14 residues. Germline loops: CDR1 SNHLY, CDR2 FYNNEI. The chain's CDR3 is CASSLDRVNSPLHF. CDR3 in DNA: TGTGCCAGCAGTTTGGACAGGGTTAATTCACCCCTCCACTTT.

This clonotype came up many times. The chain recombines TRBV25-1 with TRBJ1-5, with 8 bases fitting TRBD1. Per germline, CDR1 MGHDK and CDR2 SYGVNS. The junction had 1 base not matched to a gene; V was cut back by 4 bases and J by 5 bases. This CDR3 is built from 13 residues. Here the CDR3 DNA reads TGTGCCAGCAGTGCAGGGGGCGATCAGCCCCAGCATTTT. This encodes CASSAGGDQPQHF.

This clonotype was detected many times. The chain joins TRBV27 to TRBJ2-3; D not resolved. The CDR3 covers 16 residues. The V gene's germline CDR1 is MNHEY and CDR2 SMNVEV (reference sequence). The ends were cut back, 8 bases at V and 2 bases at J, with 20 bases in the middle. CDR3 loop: CASRRYLNEFTDTQYF. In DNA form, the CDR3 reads TGTGCCAGCCGACGGTATCTGAACGAGTTCACAGATACGCAGTATTTT.

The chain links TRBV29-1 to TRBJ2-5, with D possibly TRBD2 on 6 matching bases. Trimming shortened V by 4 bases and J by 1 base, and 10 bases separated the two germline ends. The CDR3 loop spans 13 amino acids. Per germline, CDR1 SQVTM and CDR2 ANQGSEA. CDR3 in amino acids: CSVARTIQETQYF. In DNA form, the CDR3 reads TGCAGCGTTGCCCGGACTATCCAAGAGACCCAGTACTTC.

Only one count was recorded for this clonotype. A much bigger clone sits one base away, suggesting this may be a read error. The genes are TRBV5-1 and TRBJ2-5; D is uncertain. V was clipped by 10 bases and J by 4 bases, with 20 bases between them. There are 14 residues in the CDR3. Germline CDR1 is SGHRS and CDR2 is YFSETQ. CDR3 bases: TGCGCCGGCGCATATGGTGGGTTACGAGAGACCCAGTACTTC. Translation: CAGAYGGLRETQYF.